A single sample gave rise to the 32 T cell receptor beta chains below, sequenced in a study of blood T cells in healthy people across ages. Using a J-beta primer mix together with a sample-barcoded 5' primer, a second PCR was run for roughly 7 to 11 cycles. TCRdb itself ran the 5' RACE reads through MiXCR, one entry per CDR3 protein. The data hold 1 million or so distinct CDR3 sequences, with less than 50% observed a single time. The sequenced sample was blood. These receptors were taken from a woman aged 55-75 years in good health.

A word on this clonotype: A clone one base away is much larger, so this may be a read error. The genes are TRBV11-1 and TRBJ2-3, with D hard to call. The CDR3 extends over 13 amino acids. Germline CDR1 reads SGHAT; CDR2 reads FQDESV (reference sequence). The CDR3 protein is CACSRRSTDTQYF. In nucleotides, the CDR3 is TGTGCCTGCAGCCGTCGGTCTACAGATACGCAGTATTTT.

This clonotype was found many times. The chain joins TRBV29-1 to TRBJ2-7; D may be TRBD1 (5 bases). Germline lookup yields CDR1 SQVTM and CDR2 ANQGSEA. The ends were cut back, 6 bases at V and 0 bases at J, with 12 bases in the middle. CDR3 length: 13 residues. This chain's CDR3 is CSVGDSLSYEQYF. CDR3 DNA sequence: TGCAGCGTCGGTGACAGCCTCTCCTACGAGCAGTACTTC.

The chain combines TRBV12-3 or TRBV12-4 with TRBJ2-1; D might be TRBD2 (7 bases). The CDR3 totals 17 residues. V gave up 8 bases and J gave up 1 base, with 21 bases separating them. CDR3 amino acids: CASFARGASRSYNEQFF. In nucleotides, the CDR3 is TGTGCCAGCTTTGCTCGGGGGGCTAGCCGATCCTACAATGAGCAGTTCTTC.

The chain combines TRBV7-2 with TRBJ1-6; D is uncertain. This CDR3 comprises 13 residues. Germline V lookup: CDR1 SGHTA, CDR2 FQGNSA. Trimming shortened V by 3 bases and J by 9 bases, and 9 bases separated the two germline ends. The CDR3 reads CASSLERVSPLHF. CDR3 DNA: TGTGCCAGCAGCTTGGAACGGGTTTCACCCCTCCACTTT.

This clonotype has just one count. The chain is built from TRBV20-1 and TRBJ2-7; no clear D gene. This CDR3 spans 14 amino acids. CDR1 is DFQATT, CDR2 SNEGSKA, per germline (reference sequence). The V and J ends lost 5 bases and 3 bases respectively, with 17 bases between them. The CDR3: CSAVNRRGRYEQYF. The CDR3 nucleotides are TGCAGTGCTGTGAACCGCAGAGGCCGCTACGAGCAGTACTTC.

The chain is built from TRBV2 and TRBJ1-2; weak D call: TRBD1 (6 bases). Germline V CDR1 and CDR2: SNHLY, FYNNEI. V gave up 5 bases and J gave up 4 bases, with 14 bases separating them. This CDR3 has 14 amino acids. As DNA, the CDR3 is TGTGCCAGCAGTCTCGGACAGACTACCTATGGCTACACCTTC. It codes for CASSLGQTTYGYTF.

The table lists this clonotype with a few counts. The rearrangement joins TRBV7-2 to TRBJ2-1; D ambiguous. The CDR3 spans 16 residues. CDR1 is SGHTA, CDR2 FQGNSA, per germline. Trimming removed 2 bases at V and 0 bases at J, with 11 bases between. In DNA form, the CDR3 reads TGTGCCAGCAGCTTAACTGGCCGAAGCTCCTACAATGAGCAGTTCTTC. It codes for CASSLTGRSSYNEQFF. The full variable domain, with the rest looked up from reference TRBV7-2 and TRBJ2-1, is GAGVSQSPSNKVTEKGKDVELRCDPISGHTALYWYRQSLGQGLEFLIYFQGNSAPDKSGLPSDRFSAERTGGSVSTLTIQRTQQEDSAVYLCASSLTGRSSYNEQFFGPGTRLTVL.

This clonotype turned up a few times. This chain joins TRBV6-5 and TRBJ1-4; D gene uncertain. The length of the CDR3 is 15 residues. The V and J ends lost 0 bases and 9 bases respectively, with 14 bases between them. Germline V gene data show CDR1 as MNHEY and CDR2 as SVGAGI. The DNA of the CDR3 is TGTGCCAGCAGTTACTCGGGATCGGGCCGTAAAAAACTGTTTTTT. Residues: CASSYSGSGRKKLFF.

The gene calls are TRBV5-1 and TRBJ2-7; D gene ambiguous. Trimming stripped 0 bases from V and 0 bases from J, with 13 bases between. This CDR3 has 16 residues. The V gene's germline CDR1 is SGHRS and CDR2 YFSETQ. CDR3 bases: TGCGCCAGCAGCTTGGAGGGTCTTCGTAGCTCCTACGAGCAGTACTTC. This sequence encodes CASSLEGLRSSYEQYF.

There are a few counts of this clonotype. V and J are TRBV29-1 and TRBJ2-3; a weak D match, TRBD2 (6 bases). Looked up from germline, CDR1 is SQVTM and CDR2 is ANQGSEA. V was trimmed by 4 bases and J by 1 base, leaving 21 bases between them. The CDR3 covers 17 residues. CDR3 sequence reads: CSVATSPGRGGTDTQYF. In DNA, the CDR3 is TGCAGCGTTGCGACATCCCCCGGGAGAGGGGGCACAGATACGCAGTATTTT.

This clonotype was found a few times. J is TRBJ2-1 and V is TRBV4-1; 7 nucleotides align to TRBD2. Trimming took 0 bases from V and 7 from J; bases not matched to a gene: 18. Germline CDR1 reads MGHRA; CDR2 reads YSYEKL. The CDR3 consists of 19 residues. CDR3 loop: CASSQDGPGGAGSRNEQFF. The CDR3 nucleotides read TGCGCCAGCAGCCAAGACGGCCCGGGGGGAGCGGGGAGTCGGAATGAGCAGTTCTTC.

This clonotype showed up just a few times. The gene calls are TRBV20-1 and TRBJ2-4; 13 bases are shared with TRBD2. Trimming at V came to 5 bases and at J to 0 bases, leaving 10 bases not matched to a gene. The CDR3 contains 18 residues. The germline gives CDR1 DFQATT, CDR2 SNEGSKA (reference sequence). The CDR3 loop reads CSAETGTSGIGAKNIQYF. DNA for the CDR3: TGCAGTGCTGAGACCGGGACTAGCGGGATCGGAGCCAAAAACATTCAGTACTTC.

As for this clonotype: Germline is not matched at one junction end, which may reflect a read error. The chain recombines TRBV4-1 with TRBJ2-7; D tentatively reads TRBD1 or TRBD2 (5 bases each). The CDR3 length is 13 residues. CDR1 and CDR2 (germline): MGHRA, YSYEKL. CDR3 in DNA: TGCGTCAGCAGCCAAGTTCAGGGACGCGAGCAGTACTTC. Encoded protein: CVSSQVQGREQYF.

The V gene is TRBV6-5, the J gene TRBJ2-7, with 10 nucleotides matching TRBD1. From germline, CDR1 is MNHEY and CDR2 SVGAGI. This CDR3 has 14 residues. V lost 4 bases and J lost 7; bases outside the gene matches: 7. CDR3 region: CASSWTGGSGEQYF. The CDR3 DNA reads TGTGCCAGCAGTTGGACAGGGGGGTCGGGGGAGCAGTACTTC.

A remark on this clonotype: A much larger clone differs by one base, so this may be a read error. The CDR3 coding sequence is TGCGGTGCTAGAGATTTGACGAGTTATCAAGAGACCCAGTACTTC. This sequence encodes CGARDLTSYQETQYF. The genes are TRBV20-1 and TRBJ2-5; D call uncertain. Germline V gives CDR1 DFQATT, CDR2 SNEGSKA (reference sequence). CDR3 length: 15 residues.

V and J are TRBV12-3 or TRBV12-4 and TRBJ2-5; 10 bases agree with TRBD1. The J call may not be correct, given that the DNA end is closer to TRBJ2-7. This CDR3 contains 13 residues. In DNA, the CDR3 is TGTGCCAGCAAGACAGGGGGCCACTACGAGCAGTACTTC. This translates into CASKTGGHYEQYF.

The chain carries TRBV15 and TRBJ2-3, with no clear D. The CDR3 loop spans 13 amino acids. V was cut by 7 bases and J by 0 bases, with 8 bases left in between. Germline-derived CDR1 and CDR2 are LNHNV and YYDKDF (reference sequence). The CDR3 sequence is CATNSDSTDTQYF. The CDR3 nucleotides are TGTGCCACCAACAGCGACAGCACAGATACGCAGTATTTT.

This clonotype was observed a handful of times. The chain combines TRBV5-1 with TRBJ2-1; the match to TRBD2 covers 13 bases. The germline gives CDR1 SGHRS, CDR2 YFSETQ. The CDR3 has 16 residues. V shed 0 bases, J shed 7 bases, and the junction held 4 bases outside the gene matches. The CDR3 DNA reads TGCGCCAGCAGCTTGGCCGGGACTAGCGGGACGAATGAGCAGTTCTTC. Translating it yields CASSLAGTSGTNEQFF.

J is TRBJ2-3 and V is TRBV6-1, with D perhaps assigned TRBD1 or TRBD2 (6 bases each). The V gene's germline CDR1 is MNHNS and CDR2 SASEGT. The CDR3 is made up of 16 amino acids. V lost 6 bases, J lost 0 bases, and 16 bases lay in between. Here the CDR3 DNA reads TGTGCCAGCAGCACTATGGGGGGCCAGAGCACAGATACGCAGTATTTT. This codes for CASSTMGGQSTDTQYF.

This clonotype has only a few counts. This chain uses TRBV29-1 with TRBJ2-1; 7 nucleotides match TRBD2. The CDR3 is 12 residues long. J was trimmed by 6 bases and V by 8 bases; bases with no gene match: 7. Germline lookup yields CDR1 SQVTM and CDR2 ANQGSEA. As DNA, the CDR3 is TGCAGCAAAAGGACTAGTCGCAATGAGCAGTTCTTC. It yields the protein CSKRTSRNEQFF.

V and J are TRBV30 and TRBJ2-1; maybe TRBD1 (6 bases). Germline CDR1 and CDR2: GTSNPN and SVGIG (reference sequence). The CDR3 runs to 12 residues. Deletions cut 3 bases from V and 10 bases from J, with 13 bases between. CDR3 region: CAWSHGTLEQFF. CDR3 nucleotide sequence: TGTGCCTGGAGCCATGGGACACTCGAGCAGTTCTTC.

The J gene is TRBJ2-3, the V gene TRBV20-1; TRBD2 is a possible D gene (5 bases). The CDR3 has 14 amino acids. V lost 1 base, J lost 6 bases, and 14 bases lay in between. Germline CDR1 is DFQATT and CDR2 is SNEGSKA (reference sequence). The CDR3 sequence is CSARGPRAVDTQYF. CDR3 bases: TGCAGTGCTAGAGGCCCGCGGGCTGTGGATACGCAGTATTTT.

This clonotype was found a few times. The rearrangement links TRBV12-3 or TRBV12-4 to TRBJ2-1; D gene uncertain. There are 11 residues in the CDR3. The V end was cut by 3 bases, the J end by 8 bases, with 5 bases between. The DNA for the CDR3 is TGTGCCAGCAGTTTTCGGTATGAGCAGTTCTTC. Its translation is CASSFRYEQFF.

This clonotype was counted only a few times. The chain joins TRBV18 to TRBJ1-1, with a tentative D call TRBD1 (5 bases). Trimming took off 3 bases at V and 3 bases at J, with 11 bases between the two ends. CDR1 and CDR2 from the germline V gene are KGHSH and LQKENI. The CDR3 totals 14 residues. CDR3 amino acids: CASSPQGGDTEAFF. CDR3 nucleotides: TGTGCCAGCTCACCGCAAGGAGGGGACACTGAAGCTTTCTTT.

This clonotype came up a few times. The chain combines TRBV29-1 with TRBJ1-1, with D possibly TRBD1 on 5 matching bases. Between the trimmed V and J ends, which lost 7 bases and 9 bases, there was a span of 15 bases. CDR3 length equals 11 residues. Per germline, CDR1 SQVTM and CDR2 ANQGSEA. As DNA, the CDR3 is TGCAGCGCGGTGGAAACAGGTAAAGCTTTCTTT. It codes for CSAVETGKAFF.

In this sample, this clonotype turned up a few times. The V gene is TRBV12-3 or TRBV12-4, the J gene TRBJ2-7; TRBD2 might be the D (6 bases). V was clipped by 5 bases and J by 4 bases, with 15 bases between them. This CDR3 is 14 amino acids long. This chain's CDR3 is CASSPGDGDYEQYF. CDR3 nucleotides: TGTGCCAGCAGTCCGGGGGACGGGGATTACGAGCAGTACTTC.

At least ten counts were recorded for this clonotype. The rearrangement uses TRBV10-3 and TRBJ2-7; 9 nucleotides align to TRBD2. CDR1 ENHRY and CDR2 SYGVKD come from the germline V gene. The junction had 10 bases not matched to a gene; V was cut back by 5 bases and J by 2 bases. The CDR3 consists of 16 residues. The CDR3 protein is CAISFSGGGAAYEQYF. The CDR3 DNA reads TGTGCCATCAGTTTTAGCGGGGGCGGGGCAGCCTACGAGCAGTACTTC.

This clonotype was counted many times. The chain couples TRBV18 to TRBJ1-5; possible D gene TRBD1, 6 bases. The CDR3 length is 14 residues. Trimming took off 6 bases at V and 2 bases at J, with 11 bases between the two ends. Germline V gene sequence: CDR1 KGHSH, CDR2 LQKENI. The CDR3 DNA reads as TGTGCCAGCTCCTACAGGGAGGGCAATCAGCCCCAGCATTTT. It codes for CASSYREGNQPQHF.

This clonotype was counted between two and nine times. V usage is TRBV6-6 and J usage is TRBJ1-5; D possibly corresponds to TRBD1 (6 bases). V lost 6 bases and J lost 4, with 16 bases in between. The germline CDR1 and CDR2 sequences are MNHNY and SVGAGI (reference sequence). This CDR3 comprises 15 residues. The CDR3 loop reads CASRRGGQGNQPQHF. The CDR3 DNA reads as TGTGCCAGCAGAAGAGGGGGTCAGGGTAATCAGCCCCAGCATTTT.

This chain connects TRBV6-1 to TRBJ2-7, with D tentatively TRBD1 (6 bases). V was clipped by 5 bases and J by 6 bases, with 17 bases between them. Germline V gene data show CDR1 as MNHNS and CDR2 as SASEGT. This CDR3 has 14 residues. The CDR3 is CASSKILTGTEQYF. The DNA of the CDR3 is TGTGCCAGCAGTAAAATCCTGACAGGAACCGAGCAGTACTTC.

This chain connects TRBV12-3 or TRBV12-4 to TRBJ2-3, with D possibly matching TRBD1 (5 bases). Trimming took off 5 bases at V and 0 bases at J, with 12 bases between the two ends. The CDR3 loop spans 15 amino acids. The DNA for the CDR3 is TGTGCCAGCAGTGATCGACAGACCAGCACAGATACGCAGTATTTT. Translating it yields CASSDRQTSTDTQYF.

The CDR3 nucleotides are TGCAGCGTCACAGGGTCGTGGGGCTACGAGCAGTACTTC. Its translation: CSVTGSWGYEQYF. The chain recombines TRBV29-1 with TRBJ2-4; D is possibly TRBD1 (6 bases). The J call could be wrong; TRBJ2-7 is a better fit for the DNA end. CDR3 size: 13 residues. CDR1 SQVTM and CDR2 ANQGSEA come from the germline V gene.